Sequencing of this T cell receptor (beta chain) was carried out in a study of cytomegalovirus exposure and HLA in healthy donors listed by TCRdb under 2017. Study-level background: In an earlier analysis of some 610 of the donors, 276 Gb of sequence data and 117 million unique TCR beta sequences from about 190 million T cells were reported. Typing coverage differed by locus: A, B, C, DRB1 and DQB1 were typed in roughly 620-630 donors, DQA1 in approximately 520, DPA1 in some 570, and DPB1 in approximately 450. In a later genetic analysis, genome-wide SNP genotypes for about 55% of the roughly 700 donors were used, and that subset was treated as a discovery cohort. Both class I and class II loci were covered by HLA typing, at four-digit resolution. Among about 370 genotyped donors of the cohort, an average of approximately 220,000 unique TCR beta nucleotide sequences was sequenced per donor, of which about 18% were non-productive. The study combined high-throughput TCR immunosequencing, statistical association of individual TCRs with disease status, and machine learning to predict cytomegalovirus infection status. A handful of DR-DQ haplotypes were handled as single units for association and clustering because linkage in the cohort was strong. Around 320 gigabases of sequencing data and around 87 million unique TCR sequences were included in an early release covering roughly 700 HLA-typed donors. Every repertoire in the discovery cohort had been generated on one and the same sequencing platform. In an earlier analysis of 500 to 650 of the donors, high-throughput TCR beta sequencing was used to judge whether each TCR beta V gene segment behaved as functional or pseudogenic. The study aimed to test whether cataloging public T cell receptors could reveal signatures of past pathogen exposure. Of the 350 to 450 genotyped donors, 65% to 90% fell in the genetic ancestry cluster associated with self-reported Caucasian donors. In the later analysis, no new phenotypic data were used to find candidate immune exposures; instead, reliance was placed on TCR beta sequences and their occurrence across donors. To study patterns of TCR occurrence, a later analysis re-analyzed previously published TCR beta repertoires from 666 donors and added high-resolution HLA genotyping. The study used immunosequencing to profile the T cell repertoires of more than 650 subjects and linked those repertoires to cytomegalovirus serostatus. Donor age, sex, ethnicity and CMV serostatus were compiled together with the repertoire data. A separate validation cohort of roughly 120 different subjects was used in addition to the roughly 700-subject first cohort.

The V and J ends are trimmed by 5 bases and 5 bases, leaving 9 bases between them. The CDR3 measures 12 amino acids from cysteine to phenylalanine. Kept here is only the CDR3 DNA, which spans 36 bases and is read in frame from base 1. The germline V gene (reference sequence) sets CDR1 to PRHDT and CDR2 to FYEKMQ. The cohort was made up of approximately 700 healthy bone marrow donors. At the time of sampling, every cohort member was nominally healthy, though immune exposures that went unrecorded were likely present. The donor was CMV seropositive and was included in the group of 289 seropositive cohort members. Each donor provided a peripheral blood sample, and peripheral blood mononuclear cells were used for TCR beta sequencing. Genomic DNA was extracted from the blood cell samples with the Qiagen DNeasy Blood Extraction Kit. Study-wide findings and limitations: In a later analysis, the rate of TCR association differed among HLA loci, with DRB1 alleles having the most associated TCRs and HLA-C alleles having the fewest. The only immune exposure information available for the cohort was CMV serostatus. The study gave a list of more than 150 TCR beta chains associated with cytomegalovirus. In a later genetic analysis, a missense DCLRE1C variant was associated with V-gene and J-gene trimming of TCR beta chains, and the association was replicated in an independent cohort. Because HLA typing was unavailable for some donors at each locus, only the typed subset was used in association tests. A further reported finding was that TCR beta sequences accurately predicted the HLA-A and HLA-B alleles for most subjects in the first cohort. In an earlier analysis of over 550 of the donors, most TCR beta V segments were observed in productive rearrangements about 90% or about 30% of the time, broadly matching IMGT annotations. Some IMGT-functional V segments, including TRBV6-2 and TRBV6-3, could not be distinguished by the 87-base-pair reads and were therefore excluded. A group of highly shared sequence variants was considered likely to be a technical artifact of the sequencing pipeline. Linkage disequilibrium might explain the correlated functional status among segregating V segments, but an unknown experimental factor could not be ruled out. Because counts were too low, under 20 rarely observed V segments, including chromosome 9 orphons, were left out of the earlier analysis of about 620 of the donors. According to a later analysis, parvovirus B19, influenza, CMV and Epstein-Barr virus appeared linked to several top co-occurrence clusters. In a later analysis, HLA-associated TCR beta chains were found to be more clonally expanded and to have lower generation probabilities than equally common non-associated chains. Three of the identified cytomegalovirus-associated TCR beta chains were confirmed in vitro to be specific for cytomegalovirus antigens. This cohort had only TCR beta chains sequenced, and the lack of alpha or paired-chain data limited which features could be detected. A later analysis found that most CMV-associated TCR beta chains appeared HLA-restricted, with HLA associations seemingly driven largely by CMV exposure. In both the original and validation cohorts, the classifier was reported to diagnose cytomegalovirus status with high specificity and sensitivity. When HLA alleles, especially DR and DQ, strongly co-occurred, attributing TCR associations to individual alleles was difficult. In a later genetic analysis, fewer N-insertions in productive TCRs were reported among donors in an Asian-associated ancestry cluster than the roughly 640-donor mean. Most TCR sequences were seen in very few donors, while some public TCRs were found in many individuals. Roughly uniform sequencing depth across donors was assumed in presence/absence analyses, although this assumption may not hold. The authors suggested that the approach could potentially be extended to other disease states and immunological phenotypes. In a later analysis, some 18,000 TCR beta sequences were associated with specific HLA alleles at a false discovery rate of 0.05.

The library was prepared using the immunoSEQ multiplex PCR assay. For the multiplex PCR, a mixture combining 60 forward primers for TCR Vbeta segments and 13 reverse primers for TCR Jbeta segments was used. Amplification of the CDR3 region of rearranged TCR beta genes was performed with a multiplex PCR assay on genomic DNA. On the Illumina HiSeq System, the amplified TCR beta libraries were sequenced as 87-base-pair reads. As for how the authors treated the data: In a later analysis, 80 million or so unique TCR beta chains were counted across the 666 repertoires, and around 10 million of these chains were shared by at least two donors. To remove PCR and sequencing errors, raw reads were error-corrected and collapsed into unique sequences using a nearest-neighbor algorithm that merged closely related sequences. CDR3 sequences were aligned to IMGT reference sequences to assign V, D and J gene segments. Each retained sequence needed at least a six-nucleotide match to both a V gene segment and a J gene segment. A rearrangement counted as productive if the CDR3 had no stop codons and remained in frame with V and J, and every other rearrangement counted as non-productive. Following IMGT convention, CDR3 was defined as the stretch from the second conserved V-encoded cysteine to the conserved J-encoded phenylalanine. The earlier analysis of 550 to 650 of the donors excluded any sequence lacking an unambiguous match to a single V gene segment. In an earlier analysis of 587 of the donors, V segments were called functional above 56.7% productive rearrangements and were called segregating when the between-donor standard deviation exceeded 5%. A statistical classification framework was developed to diagnose cytomegalovirus status using the catalog of TCR beta chain sequences. In a later analysis, V and J genes were assigned by comparing TCR nucleotide sequences against IMGT/GENE-DB human TR gene sequences. Using the TCRdist pipeline, a later analysis assigned CDR3 sequences along with most-parsimonious VDJ recombination scenarios. In a later analysis, every TCR beta chain was defined by the combination of its CDR3 amino acid sequence and its V-gene family, and reads without a unique V-gene family were dropped. In a later analysis, several hundred highly shared, low-generation-probability nucleotide sequences were removed to address suspected cross-contamination and a sequencing artifact. In a later analysis, a clonal expansion index was calculated for each public chain from normalized within-repertoire ranks of inferred template counts. In a later analysis, generation probabilities were computed using a VDJ recombination model fitted to out-of-frame rearrangements, and the results were checked against IGoR. In a later analysis, hypergeometric tests were used to score TCR-TCR, TCR-HLA and TCR-CMV co-occurrence, with a repertoire-size bias correction applied to TCR pairs. A later analysis estimated false discovery rates by permuting HLA or CMV assignments 20 times. In a later analysis, co-occurring TCRs were grouped with DBSCAN, and TCRdist sequence similarity was added when clustering was performed within HLA-allele-positive subsets. Repertoires with fewer than 30,000 or more than 120,000 public chains were left out of co-occurrence clustering, as were about 5 repertoires with anomalous nucleotide sharing. The source is immuneACCESS, and TCRdb retained only in-frame sequences with V and J called. Part of the clones is not carried over; for the studies checked, unresolved V genes explain less than half of this, and the remainder is unexplained. The V and J calls and clone size are taken from that table; D and trimming were inferred from the DNA. The sample table holds under 250,000 clones, of which about 85% were seen once. The ten most abundant clones make up roughly 10% of the sample.

As for this clone: The specificity of this receptor is unknown. Per-base quality was not reported, and no clone a single base away is much larger than it.

Sequencing was performed on PBMCs. This sequence originates from a woman between 50 and 59 years old in good health and CMV-seropositive. The chain joins TRBV13 to TRBJ2-5; the D gene is not confidently resolved. The DNA sequence is as follows: TGTGCCAGCAGCCCGCAGTGGGAGACCCAGTACTTC. Its coded protein is CASSPQWETQYF.